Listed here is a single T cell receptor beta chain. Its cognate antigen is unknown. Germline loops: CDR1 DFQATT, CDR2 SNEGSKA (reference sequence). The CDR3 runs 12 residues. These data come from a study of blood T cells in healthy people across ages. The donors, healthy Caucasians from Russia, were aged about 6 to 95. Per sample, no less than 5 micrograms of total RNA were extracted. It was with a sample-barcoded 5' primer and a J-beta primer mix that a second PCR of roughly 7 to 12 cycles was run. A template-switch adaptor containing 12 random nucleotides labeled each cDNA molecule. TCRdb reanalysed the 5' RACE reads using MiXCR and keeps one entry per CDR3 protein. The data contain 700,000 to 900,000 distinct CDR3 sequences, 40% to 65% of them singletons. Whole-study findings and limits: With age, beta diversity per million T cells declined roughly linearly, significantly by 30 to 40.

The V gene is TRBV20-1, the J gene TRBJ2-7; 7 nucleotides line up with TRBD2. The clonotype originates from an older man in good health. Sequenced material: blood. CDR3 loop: CSGAGAEHEQYF. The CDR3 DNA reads TGCAGCGGGGCGGGAGCGGAGCACGAGCAGTACTTC.